Given below is one T cell receptor (beta chain) in context. Its recognized antigen is unknown. The input lacks base qualities; no much larger clone sits a single base away. From the germline V gene, CDR1 is ENHRY and CDR2 is SYGVKD. The germline V end is reduced by 6 bases and the J end by 6 bases; junction bases left unmatched: 9. The CDR3 contains 14 residues, cysteine and phenylalanine counted. CDR3 DNA only is kept here, 42 bases in frame from base 1. Genomic DNA was isolated using the Qiagen DNeasy kit from unsorted PBMCs as well as from negatively selected CD4+ and CD8+ fractions. Amplification of TCR beta CDR3 regions was done by immunoSEQ multiplex PCR with primers that anneal to V and J segments. A synthetic immune receptor repertoire was used to minimize amplification bias, and any residual bias was removed computationally once sequencing was done. The authors' pipeline ran thus. Custom Python scripts were used to quantify repertoire diversity as the Shannon entropy index. The unsorted, CD4+ and CD8+ repertoires were each analyzed separately, with the exception of combined analyses, where CD4+ and CD8+ sequences were merged in silico. Clonal expansion was defined as at least a 2-fold frequency increase after treatment relative to C1D1, with a pseudocount of 0.5 for undetected baseline clones. Clones with 0 or 1 copy at C1D1 were defined as singleton clones, while clones with 2 or more copies were defined as non-singleton clones. Clones expanded in unsorted samples were annotated as CD4+, CD8+ or unknown by matching protein sequences in sorted samples from the same patient. Wilcoxon tests on paired samples were used to test diversity changes from C1D1 to C4D1. Entries here come from immuneACCESS through TCRdb and include only in-frame sequences with V and J called. Some clones fail to appear in such tables; in the studies checked, an unresolved V gene covers under half of the shortfall, and the cause of the remainder is unknown. The V and J calls and the clone size are those of that table, but D and trimming were determined from the DNA. Recorded for this sample are fewer than 75,000 clones; 88% of them occurred a single time. The ten biggest clones cover around 5% of the sample.

The entry originates in a study of PD-1 blockade in classical Hodgkin lymphoma (dated by TCRdb to 2020 to 2021). With respect to the entire study: Nivolumab dosing was 3 mg/kg intravenously every 2 weeks, continuing until either disease progression or unacceptable toxicity. The study used CyTOF and TCR beta sequencing to define a peripheral blood immune signature of response to PD-1 blockade in classical Hodgkin lymphoma.

The time point label, as the study defines it: cycle 2 day 1 (C2D1) of nivolumab. All trial patients had relapsed after autologous stem cell transplantation, with cohorts A, B and C differing in prior brentuximab vedotin exposure. The trial cohort comprised around 60 patients with relapsed/refractory classical Hodgkin lymphoma whose best overall responses were complete response, partial response or progressive disease. In the multi-cohort phase II CheckMate 205 trial, trial patients received single-agent nivolumab. An independent review committee assessed best overall response by applying the 2007 International Working Group response criteria. Trial PBMCs were collected just before the start of nivolumab (C1D1) and during therapy at cycle 2 day 1 and cycle 4 day 1. Peripheral blood was collected in 8 mL Vacutainer Cell Preparation Tubes, from which PBMCs were isolated by centrifugation and then cryopreserved.

The full study reports these points: The study covered only a single clinical trial cohort, and the causes of the repertoire differences, possibly disease activity or prior therapy, were still not defined. Diversity was lower in patients who began nivolumab less than 1 year after ASCT, so these patients were left out of later analyses to avoid confounding by immune reconstitution. Newly diagnosed patients were reported to have lower baseline TCR diversity than healthy donors, and relapsed/refractory patients were reported to have lower baseline TCR diversity still. Trial patients achieving complete response had baseline diversity similar to newly diagnosed patients, whereas partial responders and progressors had significantly lower diversity. CD4+ but not CD8+ TCR diversity rose significantly by C4D1 (p=0.0027 vs p=0.16), most apparent in complete responders (p=0.02).

The sequence derives from a human donor with classical Hodgkin lymphoma. The chain couples TRBV10-3 to TRBJ2-7, with TRBD1 matching 9 junction bases. The sample consisted of peripheral blood mononuclear cells (PBMCs), taken before the second cycle of nivolumab. The sequenced DNA is TGTGCCATCAGCTCCGGGACAGGGTCCAGCGAGCAGTACTTC. Translation gives CAISSGTGSSEQYF.